There are a few counts of the clone carrying this T cell receptor beta chain. Its matching antigen is unknown. The sample comes from a study of tumor-infiltrating lymphocytes in primary liver carcinoma. This CDR3 is built from 15 residues. CDR1 is LGHNT and CDR2 is FRNRAP in the germline V gene. Trimming removed 9 bases at V and 1 base at J, with 18 bases between. Co-extracted RNA and DNA came from approximately 20-30 mg of unsorted bulk tissue. Patients carried chronic HBV infection without prior treatment. Starting from approximately 470 ng of total RNA, TCR beta cDNA was produced with a primer in the constant region. Library construction for TCR beta comprised three nested multiplex PCR rounds performed with slightly modified ARM-PCR. Amplification in the first two PCR rounds was performed using TRBV1-TRBV30 forward primers and a C-beta reverse primer for approximately 10 cycles each. TCRdb re-analysed the multiplex PCR reads in MiXCR, keeping a single row per CDR3 protein. The table lists some 22,000 distinct CDR3 sequences, about 74% of them singletons.

Overall study results and limits: Tumor tissue displayed a significantly greater top-250-clone fraction than blood (p = 0.039). Merely some 7-24% of top clones spanned all five tumor regions. Tumor-adjacent and tumor-blood pairs displayed less overlap than did pairs of tumor regions.

Source material: liver tumor tissue from sampling region 5. Subset in this sample: tumor region T5, tumor centre. This chain uses TRBV12-5 with TRBJ2-5; D unclear. This clonotype originated in a woman aged 25 to 39 with primary liver carcinoma and hepatitis B virus infection. The CDR3 DNA is TGTGCTAGCCCGCCTCTCTCTAACGGCCAAGAGACCCAGTACTTC. Translation gives CASPPLSNGQETQYF.